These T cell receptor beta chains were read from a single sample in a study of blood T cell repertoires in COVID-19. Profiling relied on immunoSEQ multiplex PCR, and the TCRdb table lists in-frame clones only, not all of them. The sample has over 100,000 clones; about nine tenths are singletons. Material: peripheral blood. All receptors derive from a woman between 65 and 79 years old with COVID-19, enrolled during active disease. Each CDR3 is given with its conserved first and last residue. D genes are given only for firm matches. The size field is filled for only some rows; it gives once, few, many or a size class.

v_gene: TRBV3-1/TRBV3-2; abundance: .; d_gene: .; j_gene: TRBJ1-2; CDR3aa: CASSQGANYGYTF; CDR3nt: TGTGCCAGCAGCCAGGGCGCTAACTATGGCTACACCTTC
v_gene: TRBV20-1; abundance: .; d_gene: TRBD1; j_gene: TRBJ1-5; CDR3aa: CSASGTGGQEGSNQPQHF; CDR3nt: TGCAGTGCTAGTGGGACAGGGGGCCAAGAGGGGAGCAATCAGCCCCAGCATTTT
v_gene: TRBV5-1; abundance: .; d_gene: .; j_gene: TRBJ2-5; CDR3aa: CASSPREGIGETQYF; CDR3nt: TGCGCCAGCAGCCCCCGGGAAGGGATTGGGGAGACCCAGTACTTC
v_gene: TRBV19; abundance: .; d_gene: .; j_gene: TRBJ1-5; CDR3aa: CASSIDEVSNQPQHF; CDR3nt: TGTGCCAGTAGTATAGACGAGGTTAGCAATCAGCCCCAGCATTTT
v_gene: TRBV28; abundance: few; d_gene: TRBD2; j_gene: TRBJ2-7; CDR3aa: CASSLYPGGGDEQYF; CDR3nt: TGTGCCAGCAGTTTATACCCGGGGGGAGGGGACGAGCAGTACTTC
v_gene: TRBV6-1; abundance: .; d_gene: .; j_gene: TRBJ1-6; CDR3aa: CASSEARGDNSPLHF; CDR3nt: TGTGCCAGCAGTGAAGCTCGGGGGGACAATTCACCCCTCCACTTT
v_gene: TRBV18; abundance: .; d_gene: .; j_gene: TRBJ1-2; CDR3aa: CASSPVVNPSYGYTF; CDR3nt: TGTGCCAGCTCACCGGTAGTAAACCCGAGCTATGGCTACACCTTC
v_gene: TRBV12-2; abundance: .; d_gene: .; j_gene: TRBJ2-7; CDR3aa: CASRLAPSGTYEQYF; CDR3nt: TGTGCAAGTCGCTTAGCCCCTAGCGGGACCTACGAGCAGTACTTC
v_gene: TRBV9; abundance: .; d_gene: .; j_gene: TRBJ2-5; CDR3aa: CASSVAVGGETQYF; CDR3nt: TGTGCCAGCAGCGTAGCTGTGGGGGGTGAGACCCAGTACTTC
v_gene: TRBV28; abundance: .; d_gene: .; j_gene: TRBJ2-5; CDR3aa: CASSLARGWVETQYF; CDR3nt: TGTGCCAGCAGTTTGGCCAGGGGATGGGTAGAGACCCAGTACTTC
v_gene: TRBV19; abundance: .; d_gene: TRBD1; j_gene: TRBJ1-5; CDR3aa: CASRGTGAGNQPQHF; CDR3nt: TGTGCCAGTAGGGGGACAGGGGCTGGCAATCAGCCCCAGCATTTT
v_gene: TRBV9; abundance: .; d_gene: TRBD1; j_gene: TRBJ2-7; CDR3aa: CASSVSGGGSYEQYF; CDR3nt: TGTGCCAGCAGCGTCTCAGGGGGCGGTTCGTACGAGCAGTACTTC
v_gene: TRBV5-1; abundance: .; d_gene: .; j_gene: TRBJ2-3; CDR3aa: CASSFSMGTQYF; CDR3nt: TGCGCCAGCAGCTTTAGCATGGGTACGCAGTATTTT
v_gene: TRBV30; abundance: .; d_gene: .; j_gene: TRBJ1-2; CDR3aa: CAWSPPGWGHGYGYTF; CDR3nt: TGTGCCTGGAGTCCCCCCGGGTGGGGGCATGGCTATGGCTACACCTTC
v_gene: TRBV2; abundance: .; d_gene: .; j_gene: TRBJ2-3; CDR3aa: CASGPRGTSTDTQYF; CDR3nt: TGTGCCAGCGGCCCCCGCGGAACTAGTACAGATACGCAGTATTTT
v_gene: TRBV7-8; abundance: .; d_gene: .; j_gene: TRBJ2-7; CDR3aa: CASSLEGGGTETYEQYF; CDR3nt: TGTGCCAGCAGCTTAGAAGGGGGCGGGACAGAGACCTACGAGCAGTACTTC
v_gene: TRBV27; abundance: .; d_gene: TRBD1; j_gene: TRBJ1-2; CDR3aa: CASSFLGQGAYYGYTF; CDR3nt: TGTGCCAGCAGTTTTTTGGGACAGGGGGCCTACTATGGCTACACCTTC
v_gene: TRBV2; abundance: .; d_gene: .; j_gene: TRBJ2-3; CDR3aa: CASSAGDGTDTQYF; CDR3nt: TGTGCCAGCAGTGCCGGGGATGGCACAGATACGCAGTATTTT
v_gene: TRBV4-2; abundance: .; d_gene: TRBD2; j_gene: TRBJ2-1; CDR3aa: CASSQDRLAGGHYNEQFF; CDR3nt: TGTGCCAGCAGCCAAGACAGGTTAGCGGGGGGGCATTACAATGAGCAGTTCTTC
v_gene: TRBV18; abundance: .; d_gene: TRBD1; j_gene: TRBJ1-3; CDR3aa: CASSRQQQGGGNTIYF; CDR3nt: TGTGCCAGCTCACGACAACAACAGGGGGGCGGAAACACCATATATTTT
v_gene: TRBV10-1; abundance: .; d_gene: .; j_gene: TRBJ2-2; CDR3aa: CATGIRNTGELFF; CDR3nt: TGCGCCACGGGAATTAGGAACACCGGGGAGCTGTTTTTT
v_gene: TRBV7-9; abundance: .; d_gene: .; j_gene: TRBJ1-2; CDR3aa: CASSPDRSYGYTF; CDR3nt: TGTGCCAGCAGCCCAGACAGGTCCTATGGCTACACCTTC
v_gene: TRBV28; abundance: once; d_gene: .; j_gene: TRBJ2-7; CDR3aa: CASHRMDNSYEQYF; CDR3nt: TGTGCCAGCCATAGGATGGACAACTCCTACGAGCAGTACTTC
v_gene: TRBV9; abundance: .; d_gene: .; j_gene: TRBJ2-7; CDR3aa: CASSVAGGFYEQYF; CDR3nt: TGTGCCAGCAGCGTGGCCGGGGGATTCTACGAGCAGTACTTC
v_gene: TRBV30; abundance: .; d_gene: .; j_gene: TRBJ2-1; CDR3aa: CAWSVRRDNEQFF; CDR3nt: TGTGCCTGGAGTGTACGCCGGGACAATGAGCAGTTCTTC
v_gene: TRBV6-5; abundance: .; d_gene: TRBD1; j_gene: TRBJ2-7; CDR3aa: CASSSPGTDYEQYF; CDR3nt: TGTGCCAGCAGTAGTCCCGGGACAGACTACGAGCAGTACTTC
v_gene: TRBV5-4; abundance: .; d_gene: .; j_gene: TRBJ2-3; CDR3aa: CASSPGTSTDTQYF; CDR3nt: TGTGCCAGCAGCCCCGGGACTAGCACAGATACGCAGTATTTT
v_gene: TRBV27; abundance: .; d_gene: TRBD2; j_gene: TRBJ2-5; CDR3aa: CASSAIGSGVGQETQYF; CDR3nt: TGTGCCAGCAGTGCGATTGGTAGCGGGGTAGGGCAAGAGACCCAGTACTTC
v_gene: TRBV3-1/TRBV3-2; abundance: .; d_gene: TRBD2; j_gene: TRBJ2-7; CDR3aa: CASSQDRGGPSYEQYF; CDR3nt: TGTGCCAGCAGCCAAGATCGGGGGGGTCCATCGTACGAGCAGTACTTC
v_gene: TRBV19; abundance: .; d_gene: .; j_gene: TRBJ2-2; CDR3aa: CASRDYGRVNTGELFF; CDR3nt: TGTGCCAGTAGGGACTACGGGCGGGTGAACACCGGGGAGCTGTTTTTT
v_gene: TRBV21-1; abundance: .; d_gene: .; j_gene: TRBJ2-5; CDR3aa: CASSPRTGDQETQYF; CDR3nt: TGTGCCAGCAGCCCAAGGACAGGGGACCAAGAGACCCAGTACTTC